The entry below gives a single T cell receptor beta chain sequence along with its context. J gave up 5 bases and V 6 bases, and 12 bases lay outside the gene matches. CDR1 and CDR2 from the germline V gene are LNHDA and SQIVND (reference sequence). This CDR3 comprises 15 residues. These data come from a study of shared clonotypes between healthy human individuals. Genomic DNA (from each subset) was split evenly across several immunoSEQ plates. TCRdb keeps only in-frame clones here, not all; method: immunoSEQ multiplex PCR. The table shows 2 million to 2.5 million clones, with 85% to 95% occurring only once.

The sequenced sample consisted of naive CD4+ T cells from PBMCs. Documented subset: CD45RA+ positively selected. This TCR was recovered from a man aged 18 to 29 in good health. Some clones in this sample may be carry-over from other donors' samples. The chain carries TRBV19 and TRBJ1-1; TRBD1 matches at 7 bases. The CDR3 protein is CASRPGQRVGTEAFF. The CDR3 DNA reads as TGTGCCAGTAGACCGGGACAGCGAGTGGGGACTGAAGCTTTCTTT.